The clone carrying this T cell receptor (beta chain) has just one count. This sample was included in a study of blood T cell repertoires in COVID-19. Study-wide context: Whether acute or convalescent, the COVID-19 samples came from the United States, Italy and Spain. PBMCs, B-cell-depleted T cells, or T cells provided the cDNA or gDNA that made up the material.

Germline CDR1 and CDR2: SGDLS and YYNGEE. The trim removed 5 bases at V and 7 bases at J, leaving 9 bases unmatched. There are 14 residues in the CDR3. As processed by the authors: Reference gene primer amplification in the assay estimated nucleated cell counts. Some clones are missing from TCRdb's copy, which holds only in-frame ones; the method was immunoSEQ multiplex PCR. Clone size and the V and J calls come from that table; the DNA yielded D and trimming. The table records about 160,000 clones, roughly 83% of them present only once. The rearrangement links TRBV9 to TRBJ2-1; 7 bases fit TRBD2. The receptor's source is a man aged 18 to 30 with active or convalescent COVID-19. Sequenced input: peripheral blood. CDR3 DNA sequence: TGTGCCAGCAGTTTAGCGGGTCTGGGGAATGAGCAGTTCTTC. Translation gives CASSLAGLGNEQFF.